This TCR beta chain comes out of a study of control samples from healthy donors and cancer patients. Data came from immunoSEQ multiplex PCR; TCRdb stores just in-frame clones and leaves some out. The sample lists about 110,000 clones, about 89% occurring once. After removal of 7 bases from V and 1 base from J, the junction contained 5 bases not matched to a gene. The CDR3 is made up of 14 amino acids. Germline CDR1 is MNHEY and CDR2 is SMNVEV (reference sequence). The chain carries TRBV27 and TRBJ2-5; 8 nucleotides agree with TRBD1. The sequence was obtained from a woman aged 45-59 years in good health. Sample: blood. The CDR3 is CASTGQGIQETQYF. The CDR3 DNA is TGTGCCAGCACTGGACAGGGAATCCAAGAGACCCAGTACTTC.